This entry lists 14 T cell receptor beta chains sequenced from one sample in a study of blood T cell repertoires in COVID-19. Measured with immunoSEQ multiplex PCR; TCRdb has only the in-frame clones, and not every one. In the table there are over 150,000 clones, about nine tenths of which are singletons. The sequenced sample consisted of PBMCs or T cells enriched from blood (not recorded which). These receptors all come from a woman in her twenties or thirties who had recovered from COVID-19.

This clone was detected only a few times. V gene TRBV29-1 combines with J gene TRBJ1-5; 7 bases are a match to TRBD1. V dropped 4 bases and J dropped 5; count of bases not matched to a gene: 5. The CDR3 contains 13 residues. Per germline, CDR1 SQVTM and CDR2 ANQGSEA. The CDR3 DNA follows: TGCAGCGTTGCCGGGACAGAAGATCAGCCCCAGCATTTT. Protein product: CSVAGTEDQPQHF. The whole variable domain, filled in from reference TRBV29-1 and TRBJ1-5, reads SAVISQKPSRDICQRGTSLTIQCQVDSQVTMMFWYRQQPGQSLTLIATANQGSEATYESGFVIDKFPISRPNLTFSTLTVSNMSPEDSSIYLCSVAGTEDQPQHFGDGTRLSIL.

V and J are TRBV11-3 and TRBJ2-5, with D perhaps matching TRBD2 (6 bases). Trimming pared 3 bases from V and 5 bases from J, leaving 13 bases between. This CDR3 is 14 amino acids long. Germline CDR1 is SGHNT and CDR2 is YENEEA. This CDR3 reads CASSFTGASETQYF. The CDR3 nucleotides read TGTGCCAGCAGCTTCACGGGAGCGTCCGAGACCCAGTACTTC.

This chain joins TRBV6-5 and TRBJ2-2, with D perhaps TRBD1 (6 bases). The CDR3 totals 13 residues. Trimming took 6 bases from V and 3 from J, leaving 8 bases between them. The V gene's germline CDR1 is MNHEY and CDR2 SVGAGI. CDR3 DNA: TGTGCCAGCAGACAGGGCCACACCGGGGAGCTGTTTTTT. Residues: CASRQGHTGELFF.

This clone was recorded only once. This chain connects TRBV30 to TRBJ1-2; D is possibly TRBD1 (5 bases). This CDR3 comprises 13 residues. Trimming took 0 bases from V and 8 from J, leaving 13 bases between them. CDR1 and CDR2 from the germline V gene are GTSNPN and SVGIG (reference sequence). CDR3 in DNA: TGTGCCTGGAGTGTGGGATCAAAGGGGGGCTACACCTTC. Translated, it gives CAWSVGSKGGYTF.

The chain recombines TRBV29-1 with TRBJ2-7; TRBD2 aligns across 9 bases. Germline trimming cut 1 base from V and 7 bases from J; bases unmatched to any gene: 5. CDR1 is SQVTM, CDR2 ANQGSEA, per germline. This CDR3 has 13 amino acids. CDR3 nucleotides: TGCAGCGTTGAAGGTAGCGGGAGAGGGGAGCAGTACTTC. Encoded protein: CSVEGSGRGEQYF.

This clone was counted a single time. The V gene is TRBV14, the J gene TRBJ2-4; 7 positions match TRBD2. CDR3 size: 14 residues. The germline gives CDR1 SGHDN, CDR2 FVKESK. V lost 4 bases, J lost 8 bases, and 8 bases stayed unmatched. The CDR3 is CASSPGLDTDIQYF. The CDR3 DNA is TGTGCCAGCAGCCCTGGACTAGATACTGACATTCAGTACTTC.

The V call is TRBV7-2, the J call TRBJ2-1, with 11 bases fitting TRBD2. V lost 5 bases, J lost 7 bases, and 7 bases stayed unmatched. The CDR3 runs 15 residues. Germline V gene sequence: CDR1 SGHTA, CDR2 FQGNSA. The CDR3 spells CASSVSGRADNEQFF. As DNA, the CDR3 is TGTGCCAGCAGCGTTAGCGGGAGGGCCGATAATGAGCAGTTCTTC. Variable domain in full (rest from reference TRBV7-2 and TRBJ2-1): GAGVSQSPSNKVTEKGKDVELRCDPISGHTALYWYRQSLGQGLEFLIYFQGNSAPDKSGLPSDRFSAERTGGSVSTLTIQRTQQEDSAVYLCASSVSGRADNEQFFGPGTRLTVL.

The chain has TRBV7-2 and TRBJ1-5; 8 bases agree with TRBD1. V trimming: 4 bases; J trimming: 0 bases; junction bases outside the gene matches: 2. The germline V gene has CDR1 SGHTA and CDR2 FQGNSA. The CDR3 runs to 15 residues. The CDR3 loop is CASSWGQVSNQPQHF. CDR3 coding DNA: TGTGCCAGCAGCTGGGGACAGGTTAGCAATCAGCCCCAGCATTTT.

The chain is built from TRBV29-1 and TRBJ1-1; TRBD1 aligns across 7 bases. Germline V CDR1 and CDR2: SQVTM, ANQGSEA. The CDR3 contains 14 residues. With 6 bases clipped from V and 0 bases from J, the junction kept 7 bases outside the gene matches. The CDR3 reads CSVSPGTVNTEAFF. The DNA of the CDR3 is TGCAGCGTCAGTCCCGGGACAGTGAACACTGAAGCTTTCTTT. The full variable domain, rest sourced from reference TRBV29-1 and TRBJ1-1, is SAVISQKPSRDICQRGTSLTIQCQVDSQVTMMFWYRQQPGQSLTLIATANQGSEATYESGFVIDKFPISRPNLTFSTLTVSNMSPEDSSIYLCSVSPGTVNTEAFFGQGTRLTVV.

This rearrangement joins TRBV12-5 to TRBJ2-3; the D gene is possibly TRBD2 (6 bases). The CDR3 has 16 residues. Germline V gene sequence: CDR1 LGHNT, CDR2 FRNRAP. V was pared by 6 bases and J by 6 bases, with 22 bases between. CDR3 nucleotide sequence: TGTGCTAGTGGCCGGGGGTCCTCTTTCCTTAGGGATACGCAGTATTTT. It is translated as CASGRGSSFLRDTQYF. Together with reference TRBV12-5 and TRBJ2-3, the CDR3 gives the full variable domain: DARVTQTPRHKVTEMGQEVTMRCQPILGHNTVFWYRQTMMQGLELLAYFRNRAPLDDSGMPKDRFSAEMPDATLATLKIQPSEPRDSAVYFCASGRGSSFLRDTQYFGPGTRLTVL.

The J gene is TRBJ2-3, the V gene TRBV10-3; maybe TRBD2 (5 bases). CDR3 length equals 15 residues. Looked up from germline, CDR1 is ENHRY and CDR2 is SYGVKD. Trimming took 4 bases from V and 0 from J, leaving 11 bases between them. CDR3 in amino acids: CAISGRVPSTDTQYF. CDR3 in DNA: TGTGCCATCAGTGGGCGGGTTCCTAGCACAGATACGCAGTATTTT.

This clone was counted a few times. The J gene is TRBJ1-1, the V gene TRBV11-3; 7 nucleotides agree with TRBD1. The V and J ends lost 3 bases and 0 bases, in that order; junction bases with no gene match: 1. Germline V gene data show CDR1 as SGHNT and CDR2 as YENEEA. The CDR3 has 14 amino acids. For the CDR3, the DNA is TGTGCCAGCAGCTTTCAGGGGGTGAACACTGAAGCTTTCTTT. This encodes CASSFQGVNTEAFF.

The gene calls are TRBV16 and TRBJ1-4; 7 nucleotides align to TRBD1. Germline V CDR1 and CDR2: KGHSY, FQNENV. The ends lost 1 base at V and 0 bases at J; junction bases unmatched: 11. The CDR3 spans 19 residues. Here the CDR3 reads CASSQFPIPQGATNEKLFF. DNA for the CDR3: TGTGCCAGCAGCCAATTCCCTATCCCGCAGGGGGCAACTAATGAAAAACTGTTTTTT.

The chain recombines TRBV6-5 with TRBJ1-1, with D perhaps TRBD1 (6 bases). The germline V gene encodes CDR1 MNHEY and CDR2 SVGAGI. Deletions cut 6 bases from V and 4 bases from J, with 12 bases between. The CDR3 has 13 residues. The CDR3 DNA is TGTGCCAGCAGGGAGACAGGCTCCACTGAAGCTTTCTTT. Translated, it gives CASRETGSTEAFF.